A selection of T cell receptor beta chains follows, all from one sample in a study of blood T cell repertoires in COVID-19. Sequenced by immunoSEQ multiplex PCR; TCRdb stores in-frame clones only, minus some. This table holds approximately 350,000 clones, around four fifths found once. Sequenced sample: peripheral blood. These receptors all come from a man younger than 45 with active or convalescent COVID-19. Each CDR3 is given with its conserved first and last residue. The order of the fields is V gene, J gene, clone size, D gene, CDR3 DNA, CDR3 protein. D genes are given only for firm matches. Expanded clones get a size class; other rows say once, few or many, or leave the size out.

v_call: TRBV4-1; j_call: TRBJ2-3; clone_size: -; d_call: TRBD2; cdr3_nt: TGCGCCAGCAGCCAAGATGCTAGCGGGGCCCTCGGTACAGATACGCAGTATTTT; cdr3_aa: CASSQDASGALGTDTQYF
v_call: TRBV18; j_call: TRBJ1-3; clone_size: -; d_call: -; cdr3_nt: TGTGCCAGCTCACCGCAGGTGGGGGCAAACACCATATATTTT; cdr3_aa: CASSPQVGANTIYF
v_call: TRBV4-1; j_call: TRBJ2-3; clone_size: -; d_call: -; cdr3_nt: TGCGCCAGCAGCCAAGACCACAGTACGAGCACAGATACGCAGTATTTT; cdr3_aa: CASSQDHSTSTDTQYF
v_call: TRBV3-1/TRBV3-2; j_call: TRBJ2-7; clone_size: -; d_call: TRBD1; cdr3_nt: TGTGCCAGCGGGGACAGGGGAACCTACGAGCAGTACTTC; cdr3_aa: CASGDRGTYEQYF
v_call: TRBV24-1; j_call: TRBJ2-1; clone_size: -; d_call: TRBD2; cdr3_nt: TGTGCCACCAGTGATTTGGCCAGCGGGGGAACTTACAATGAGCAGTTCTTC; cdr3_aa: CATSDLASGGTYNEQFF
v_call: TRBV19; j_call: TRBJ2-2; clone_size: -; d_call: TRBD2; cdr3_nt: TGTGCCAGTAGGCGGACTAGCGGGGGGAACACCGGGGAGCTGTTTTTT; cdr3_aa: CASRRTSGGNTGELFF
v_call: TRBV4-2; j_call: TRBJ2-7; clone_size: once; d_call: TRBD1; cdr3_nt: TGTGCCAGCAGCCATCAAGACAGGGGTGCTTACGAGCAGTACTTC; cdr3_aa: CASSHQDRGAYEQYF
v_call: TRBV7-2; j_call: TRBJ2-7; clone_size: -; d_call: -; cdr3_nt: TGTGCCAGCAGCTCCGTGGGGGCTTACGAGCAGTACTTC; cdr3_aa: CASSSVGAYEQYF
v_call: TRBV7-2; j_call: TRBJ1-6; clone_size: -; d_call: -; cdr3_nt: TGTGCCAGCAGTCAGGGGAATTCACCCCTCCACTTT; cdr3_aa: CASSQGNSPLHF
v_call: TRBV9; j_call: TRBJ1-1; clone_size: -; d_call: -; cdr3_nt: TGTGCCAGCAGCGACAGGCTGAACACTGAAGCTTTCTTT; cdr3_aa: CASSDRLNTEAFF
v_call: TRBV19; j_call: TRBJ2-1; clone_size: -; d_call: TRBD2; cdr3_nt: TGTGCCACCATCCCCTCCACTAGCGGGGGATCGAGTGAGCAGTTCTTC; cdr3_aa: CATIPSTSGGSSEQFF
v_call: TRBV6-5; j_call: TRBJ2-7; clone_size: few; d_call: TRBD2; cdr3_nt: TGTGCCAGCAGTTACTCGTCGCGGGAGGATCGCGAGCAGTACTTC; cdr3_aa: CASSYSSREDREQYF
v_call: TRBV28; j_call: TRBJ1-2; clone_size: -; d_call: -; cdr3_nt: TGTGCCAGCGTTGAGGGCGCGGAGGGCTACACCTTC; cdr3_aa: CASVEGAEGYTF
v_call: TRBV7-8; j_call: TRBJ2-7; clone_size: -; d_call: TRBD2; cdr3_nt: TGTGCCAGCAGCGAGGTAGCGGGAGGGCCGGACGAGCAGTACTTC; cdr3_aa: CASSEVAGGPDEQYF
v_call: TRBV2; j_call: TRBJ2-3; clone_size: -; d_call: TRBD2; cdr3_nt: TGTGCCAGCACCAGAGCTAGCGGGTCTAGCACAGATACGCAGTATTTT; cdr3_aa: CASTRASGSSTDTQYF
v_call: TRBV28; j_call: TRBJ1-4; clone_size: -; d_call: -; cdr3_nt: TGTGCCAGCAGTTATAGCAAAGGGGGATTTAATGAAAAACTGTTTTTT; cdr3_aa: CASSYSKGGFNEKLFF
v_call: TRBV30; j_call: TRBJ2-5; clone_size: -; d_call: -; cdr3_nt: TGTGCCTGGAGTGGCCGACTAGGTCAAGAGACCCAGTACTTC; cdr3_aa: CAWSGRLGQETQYF
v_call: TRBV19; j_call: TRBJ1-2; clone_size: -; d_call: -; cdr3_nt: TGTGCCAGTAGTATAGCTCGGGGGGCCTATGGCTACACCTTC; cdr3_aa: CASSIARGAYGYTF
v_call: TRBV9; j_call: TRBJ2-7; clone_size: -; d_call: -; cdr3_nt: TGTGCCAGCAGCGTATTGGGGGGGCTGGGCGAGCAGTACTTC; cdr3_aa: CASSVLGGLGEQYF
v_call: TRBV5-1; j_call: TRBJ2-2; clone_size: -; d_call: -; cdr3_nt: TGCGCCAGCAGCTTGGACAGGGTCGGGAACACCGGGGAGCTGTTTTTT; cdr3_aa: CASSLDRVGNTGELFF
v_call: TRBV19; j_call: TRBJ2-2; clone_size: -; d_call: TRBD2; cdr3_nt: TGTGCCAGCAGTAAAATGGCGGGAGCCACCGGGGAGCTGTTTTTT; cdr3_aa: CASSKMAGATGELFF
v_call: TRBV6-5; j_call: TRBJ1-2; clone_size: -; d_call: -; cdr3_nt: TGTGCCAGCAGCCCCTACCAAGACAGGAGCTATGGCTACACCTTC; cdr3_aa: CASSPYQDRSYGYTF
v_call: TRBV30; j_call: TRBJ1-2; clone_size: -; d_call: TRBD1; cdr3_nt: TGTGCCTGTTCCAGCCCGCCGACAGGGCAGGGCTATGGCTACACCTTC; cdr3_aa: CACSSPPTGQGYGYTF
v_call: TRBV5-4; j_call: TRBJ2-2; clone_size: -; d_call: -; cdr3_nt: TGTGCCAGCAGCCCCCCCGGGCGGGAGAACACCGGGGAGCTGTTTTTT; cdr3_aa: CASSPPGRENTGELFF
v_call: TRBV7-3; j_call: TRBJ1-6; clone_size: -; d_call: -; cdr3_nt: TGTGCCAGCAGCTTAGGCCATAATTCACCCCTCCACTTT; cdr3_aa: CASSLGHNSPLHF